The 5 T cell receptor beta chains listed next were all sequenced from one sample in a study of T cell changes during pregnancy in multiple sclerosis. Libraries were prepared by immunoSEQ multiplex PCR; TCRdb keeps only in-frame clonotypes and omits some of them. The sample includes about 49,000 clones, approximately 94% of them seen just once. Sequenced here: CD8+ T cells from peripheral blood mononuclear cells, sampled before pregnancy. The receptors here all came from a female donor with multiple sclerosis, enrolled in a pregnancy study.

This chain uses TRBV9 with TRBJ2-1, with D perhaps TRBD2 (5 bases). The CDR3 loop spans 14 amino acids. Germline V gene data show CDR1 as SGDLS and CDR2 as YYNGEE. V was pared by 4 bases and J by 8 bases, with 16 bases between. The CDR3 DNA follows: TGTGCCAGCAGCCCAGCCTTAGGAGGCGATGAGCAGTTCTTC. Translating it yields CASSPALGGDEQFF.

The V call is TRBV4-1, the J call TRBJ1-5; 8 bases agree with TRBD1. After removal of 1 base from V and 7 bases from J, the junction contained 6 bases not matched to a gene. CDR1 and CDR2 from the germline V gene are MGHRA and YSYEKL. The CDR3 totals 15 residues. This CDR3 is CASSQAGQGHQPQHF. DNA for the CDR3: TGCGCCAGCAGCCAAGCTGGACAGGGTCACCAGCCCCAGCATTTT.

The rearrangement joins TRBV2 to TRBJ1-5, with 9 bases identical to TRBD1. V shed 6 bases, J shed 5 bases, and the junction held 2 bases outside the gene matches. The length of the CDR3 is 13 residues. Germline-derived CDR1 and CDR2 are SNHLY and FYNNEI. The CDR3 is CASRRTGDQPQHF. The CDR3 DNA sequence: TGTGCCAGCAGGAGGACAGGGGATCAGCCCCAGCATTTT.

The J gene is TRBJ2-7, the V gene TRBV14, with D possibly TRBD2 on 6 matching bases. The length of the CDR3 is 15 residues. Deletions cut 8 bases from V and 0 bases from J, with 17 bases between. Germline CDR1 SGHDN, CDR2 FVKESK. The CDR3 DNA sequence: TGTGCCAGCTGGTCTCCGGGGGACCCCTCCTACGAGCAGTACTTC. It specifies CASWSPGDPSYEQYF. Complete variable domain (other parts from reference TRBV14 and TRBJ2-7): EAGVTQFPSHSVIEKGQTVTLRCDPISGHDNLYWYRRVMGKEIKFLLHFVKESKQDESGMPNNRFLAERTGGTYSTLKVQPAELEDSGVYFCASWSPGDPSYEQYFGPGTRLTVT.

This chain links TRBV12-5 with TRBJ1-2, with D possibly being TRBD1 (6 bases). The germline V gene encodes CDR1 LGHNT and CDR2 FRNRAP. This CDR3 has 15 residues. V lost 1 base and J lost 6, with 15 bases in between. CDR3 region: CASGLGLSGVNGYTF. CDR3 nucleotide sequence: TGTGCTAGTGGTTTGGGATTATCAGGGGTCAATGGCTACACCTTC.